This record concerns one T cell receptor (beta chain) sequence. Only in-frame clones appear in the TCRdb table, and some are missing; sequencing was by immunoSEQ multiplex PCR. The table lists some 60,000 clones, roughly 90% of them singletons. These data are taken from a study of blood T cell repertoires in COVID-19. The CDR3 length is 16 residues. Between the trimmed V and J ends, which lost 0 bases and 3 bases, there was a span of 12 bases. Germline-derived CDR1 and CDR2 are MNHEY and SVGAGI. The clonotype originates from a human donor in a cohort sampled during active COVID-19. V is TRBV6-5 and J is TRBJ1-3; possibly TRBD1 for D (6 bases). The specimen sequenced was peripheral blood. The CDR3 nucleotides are TGTGCCAGCAGTTACTCGAGGGACACTCTTGGAAACACCATATATTTT. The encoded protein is CASSYSRDTLGNTIYF.